A selection of T cell receptor beta chains follows, all from one sample in a study of T cells after yellow fever vaccination. MiXCR was run by TCRdb on the 5' RACE reads, yielding one entry per CDR3 protein. The sample includes roughly 150,000 distinct CDR3 sequences, 5% to 7.5% of them seen just once. Specimen: CD4+ T cells sorted from PBMCs, collected 10 days after the yellow fever booster vaccination. The receptors come from a man between 25 and 39 years old who received the YFV17D yellow fever vaccine. The CDR3 runs from the conserved cysteine through the conserved F or W. Fields, in order: D gene, clone size, V gene, CDR3 length, J gene, CDR3 protein, CDR3 DNA. A D gene is named only where the DNA matches it firmly. The size of a clone is reported for some rows only, either as once, few or many, or as a class for expanded clones.

.	many	TRBV7-9	15	TRBJ2-3	CASSPGFIPGDTQYF	TGTGCCAGCAGCCCGGGGTTCATACCGGGGGATACGCAGTATTTT
.	many	TRBV7-2	16	TRBJ1-2	CASSLVGGTTNYGYTF	TGTGCCAGCAGCTTAGTAGGCGGGACCACTAACTATGGCTACACCTTC
TRBD2	many	TRBV11-2	19	TRBJ2-7	CASSLTKSKLAGGSYEQYF	TGTGCCAGCAGCTTAACCAAATCCAAGTTAGCGGGAGGAAGCTACGAGCAGTACTTC
TRBD2	.	TRBV4-3	18	TRBJ2-3	CASSLRLAGGGRTDTQYF	TGCGCCAGCAGCCTTCGACTAGCGGGAGGGGGACGCACAGATACGCAGTATTTT
.	few	TRBV20-1	15	TRBJ2-1	CSARAGAPPGNEQFF	TGCAGTGCTAGAGCCGGCGCCCCGCCGGGGAATGAGCAGTTCTTC
TRBD1	few	TRBV27	16	TRBJ2-2	CASSHRDRGLTGELFF	TGTGCCAGCAGTCACCGGGACAGGGGGCTTACCGGGGAGCTGTTTTTT
.	many	TRBV12-3/TRBV12-4	14	TRBJ2-6	CASGGGHGANVLTF	TGTGCCAGCGGTGGAGGGCATGGGGCCAACGTCCTGACTTTC
.	many	TRBV3-1	14	TRBJ2-5	CASSQGGGAGTQYF	TGTGCCAGCAGCCAAGGCGGCGGGGCGGGGACCCAGTACTTC
.	.	TRBV5-6	13	TRBJ1-1	CASSLFDNTEAFF	TGTGCCAGCAGCTTGTTCGATAACACTGAAGCTTTCTTT
.	few	TRBV5-1	15	TRBJ1-2	CASSLETGRSYGYTF	TGCGCCAGCAGCTTGGAAACAGGGAGAAGCTATGGCTACACCTTC
.	many	TRBV2	20	TRBJ2-5	CASSEFVSSGRVRLRVTQYF	TGTGCCAGCAGTGAATTTGTTAGTTCTGGACGGGTCCGATTGCGGGTGACCCAGTACTTC
TRBD1	many	TRBV7-9	16	TRBJ2-7	CASSINRGQFSFEQYF	TGTGCCAGCAGCATTAACAGGGGGCAGTTCTCCTTCGAGCAGTACTTC
.	many	TRBV7-9	14	TRBJ2-2	CASSLSGNTGELFF	TGTGCCAGCAGCTTGTCAGGGAACACCGGGGAGCTGTTTTTT
.	many	TRBV20-1	13	TRBJ2-7	CSATRGPALEQYF	TGCAGTGCAACTAGGGGACCTGCCCTCGAGCAGTACTTC
.	many	TRBV20-1	15	TRBJ2-7	CSARDPGGSSYEQYF	TGCAGTGCTAGAGACCCCGGCGGCAGCTCCTACGAGCAGTACTTC
.	many	TRBV7-9	14	TRBJ2-1	CASSPGRGAYEQFF	TGTGCCAGCAGCCCCGGACGGGGTGCTTATGAGCAGTTCTTC
.	.	TRBV28	11	TRBJ2-5	CDSSPPGTQYF	TGTGACAGCAGTCCCCCCGGGACCCAGTACTTC
.	many	TRBV7-2	15	TRBJ2-7	CASSFSRASSYEQYF	TGTGCCAGCAGCTTTAGTCGAGCGAGCTCCTACGAGCAGTACTTC
.	many	TRBV15	13	TRBJ1-1	CATSTGSRERAFF	TGTGCCACCAGCACCGGTAGCCGGGAGCGGGCTTTCTTT
TRBD2	.	TRBV7-2	14	TRBJ2-1	CASSLVTAGGNKFF	TGTGCCAGCAGCTTAGTCACAGCGGGAGGAAATAAGTTCTTC
.	many	TRBV5-6	14	TRBJ2-5	CASSPRTAMKTQYF	TGTGCCAGCAGCCCCAGGACGGCTATGAAGACCCAGTACTTC
.	many	TRBV20-1	11	TRBJ2-1	CSVLAINEQFF	TGCAGTGTTTTGGCAATCAATGAGCAGTTCTTC
.	many	TRBV7-2	12	TRBJ2-4	CASSPVGRIQYF	TGTGCCAGCAGCCCCGTCGGTCGCATTCAGTACTTC
.	many	TRBV20-1	8	TRBJ2-3	CSARGDTF	TGCAGTGCTAGAGGCGATACTTTT